This T cell receptor beta chain was profiled in a study of shared clonotypes between healthy human individuals. As for this clone: Its antigen is undetermined.

Measured with immunoSEQ multiplex PCR; TCRdb has only the in-frame clones, and not every one. This sample yields some 1,100,000 clones, of which 70% to 80% are seen a single time; 0.52% belongs to the top ten. From germline, CDR1 is SGHTA and CDR2 FQGTGA. CDR3 size: 13 residues. The V end lost 6 bases, the J end lost 1 base, and 9 bases lay between the germline ends. Study outcomes and limitations: Against clonotypes common to all four donors, non-shared ones had lower generation probabilities. Larger estimated richness was generally recorded for naive subsets relative to memory subsets.

The J gene is TRBJ1-1, the V gene TRBV7-3; D unresolved. Sequencing input: memory CD4+ T cells from PBMCs. As for subset: CD45RA-negative fraction. The receptor comes from a man aged 18 to 35 in good health. Some clones in this sample may be carry-over from other donors' samples. CDR3 DNA sequence: TGTGCCAGCAGTCCTTCATGGAACACTGAAGCTTTCTTT. Protein sequence: CASSPSWNTEAFF.